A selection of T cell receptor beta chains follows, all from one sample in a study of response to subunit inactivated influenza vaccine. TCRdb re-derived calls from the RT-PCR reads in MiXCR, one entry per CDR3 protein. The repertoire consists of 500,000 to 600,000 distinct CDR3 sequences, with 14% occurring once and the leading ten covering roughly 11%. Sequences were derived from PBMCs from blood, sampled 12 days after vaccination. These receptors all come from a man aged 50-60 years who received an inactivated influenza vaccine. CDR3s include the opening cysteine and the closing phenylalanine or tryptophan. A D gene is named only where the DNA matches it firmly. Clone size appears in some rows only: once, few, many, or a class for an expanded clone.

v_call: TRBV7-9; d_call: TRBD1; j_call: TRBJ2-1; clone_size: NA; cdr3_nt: TGTGCCAGCAGCTCAAGATGGAAAGGGGGCTTCGACAATGAGCAGTTCTTC; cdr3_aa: CASSSRWKGGFDNEQFF
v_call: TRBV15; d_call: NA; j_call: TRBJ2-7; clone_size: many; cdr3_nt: TGTGCCACCAGCAGAGCCGGGTCCTACGAGCAGTACTTC; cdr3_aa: CATSRAGSYEQYF
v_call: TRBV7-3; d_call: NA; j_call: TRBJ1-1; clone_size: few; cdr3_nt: TGTGCCAGCAGCTTATTGGAGCGGGCTAACACTGAAGCTTTCTTT; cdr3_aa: CASSLLERANTEAFF
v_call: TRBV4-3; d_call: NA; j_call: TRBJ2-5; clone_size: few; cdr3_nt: TGCGCCAGCAGCCAAGATAGTATAGAGGGGGAGACCCAGTACTTC; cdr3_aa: CASSQDSIEGETQYF
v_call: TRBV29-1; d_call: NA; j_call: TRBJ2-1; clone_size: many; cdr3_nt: TGCAGCGTTGTAGGCAGTAGGGACCAGTTCTTC; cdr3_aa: CSVVGSRDQFF
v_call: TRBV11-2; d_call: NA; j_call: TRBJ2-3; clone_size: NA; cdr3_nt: TGTGCCAGCAGCTTTAAATTCAAGGGACCAGGCGGCACAGATACGCAGTATTTT; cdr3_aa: CASSFKFKGPGGTDTQYF
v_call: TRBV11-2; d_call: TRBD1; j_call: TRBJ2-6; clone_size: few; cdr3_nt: TGTGCCAGCAGCTTAAGGAGACAGGGGTTTAGCTCTGGGGCCAACGTCCTGACTTTC; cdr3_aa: CASSLRRQGFSSGANVLTF
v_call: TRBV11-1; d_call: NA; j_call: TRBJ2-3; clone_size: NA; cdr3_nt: TGTGCCAGCAGCCAGATATCGTACACCGCCTCAGGGCCAGATACGCAGTATTTT; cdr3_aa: CASSQISYTASGPDTQYF
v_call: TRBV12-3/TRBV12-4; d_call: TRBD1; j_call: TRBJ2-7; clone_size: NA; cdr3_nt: TGTGCCAGCAGTTTCTACAGGGGGCCCTACGAGCAGTACTTC; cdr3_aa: CASSFYRGPYEQYF
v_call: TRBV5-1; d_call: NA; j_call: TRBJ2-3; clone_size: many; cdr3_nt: TGCGCCAGCAGCTTGAACCAGCGGGCCTATAACACAGATACGCAGTATTTT; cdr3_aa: CASSLNQRAYNTDTQYF
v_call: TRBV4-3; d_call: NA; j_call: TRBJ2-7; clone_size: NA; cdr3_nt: TGCGCCAGCAGCCAAGGTAGGATGTCCCGCTACGAGCAGTACTTC; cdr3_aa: CASSQGRMSRYEQYF
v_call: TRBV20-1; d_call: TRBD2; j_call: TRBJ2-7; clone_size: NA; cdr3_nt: TGCAGTGCTAGAGTGAGGCTAGCGGGAGGGCCCGGGCAGTACTTC; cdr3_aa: CSARVRLAGGPGQYF
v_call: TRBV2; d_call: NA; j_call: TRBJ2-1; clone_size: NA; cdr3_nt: TGTGCCAGCAGTGGGGACCCGCCTCGGGGCAATGAGCAGTTCTTC; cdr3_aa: CASSGDPPRGNEQFF
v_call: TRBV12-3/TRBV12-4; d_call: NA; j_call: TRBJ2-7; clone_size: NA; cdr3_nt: TGTGCCAGCAGTTCGGTAGGACGGGCGGGGTACCAGCAGTACTTC; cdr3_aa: CASSSVGRAGYQQYF
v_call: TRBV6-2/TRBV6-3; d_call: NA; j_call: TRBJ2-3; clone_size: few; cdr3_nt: TGTGCCAGCAGATTCGCCTCGAGGGGCGGGATCGGCAGAGATACGCAGTATTTT; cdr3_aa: CASRFASRGGIGRDTQYF
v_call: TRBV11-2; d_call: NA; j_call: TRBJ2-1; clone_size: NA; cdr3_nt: TGTGCCAGCAGCTTAGGGGCGGGTAGTGGGTACATGCCTGAGCAGTTCTTC; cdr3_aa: CASSLGAGSGYMPEQFF
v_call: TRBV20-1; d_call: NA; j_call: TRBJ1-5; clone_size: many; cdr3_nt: TGCAGTGCTAGCCGGGAGCCTCTTCGGCCCCAGCATTTT; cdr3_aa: CSASREPLRPQHF
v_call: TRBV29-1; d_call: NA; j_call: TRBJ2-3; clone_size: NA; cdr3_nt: TGCAGCGTAGACCAGGGGAAACACACAGATACGCAGTATTTT; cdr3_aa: CSVDQGKHTDTQYF
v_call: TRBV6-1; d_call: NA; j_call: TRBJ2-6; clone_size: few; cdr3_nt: TGTGCCAGCAGTAAACAGGGAACGGCCTCTGGGGCCAACGTCCTGACTTTC; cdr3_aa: CASSKQGTASGANVLTF
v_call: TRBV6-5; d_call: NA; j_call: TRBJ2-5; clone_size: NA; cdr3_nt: TGTGCCAGCAGTTACCTCTCTAGACCGGAGACCCAGTACTTC; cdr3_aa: CASSYLSRPETQYF
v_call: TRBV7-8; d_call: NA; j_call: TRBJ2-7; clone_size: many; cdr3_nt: TGTGCCAGCAGCTCCCCGCTAGTACCCGAGCAGTACTTC; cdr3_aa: CASSSPLVPEQYF
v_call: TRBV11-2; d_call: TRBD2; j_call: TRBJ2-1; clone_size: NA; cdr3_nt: TGTGCCAGCAGTTGGACTAGCGGGAGCAATGAGCAGTTCTTC; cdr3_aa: CASSWTSGSNEQFF
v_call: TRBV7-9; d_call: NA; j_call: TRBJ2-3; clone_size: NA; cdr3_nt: TGTGCCAGCATCGATAGACAAAGCACAGATACGCAGTATTTT; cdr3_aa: CASIDRQSTDTQYF
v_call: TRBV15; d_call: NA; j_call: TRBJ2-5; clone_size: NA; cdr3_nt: TGTGCCACCAGCAGAGCCCTCTCGCCAGGGCAGGGAGAGACCCAGTACTTC; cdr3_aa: CATSRALSPGQGETQYF
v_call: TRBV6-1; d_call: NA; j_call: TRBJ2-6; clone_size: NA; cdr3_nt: TGTGCCAGCAGTGAAGCGCTGGCGCACGGGGCCAACGTCCTGACTTTC; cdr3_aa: CASSEALAHGANVLTF
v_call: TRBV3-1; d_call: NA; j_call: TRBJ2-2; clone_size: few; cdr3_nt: TGTGCCAGTATGACAAATTCGAACACCGGGGAGCTGTTTTTT; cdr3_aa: CASMTNSNTGELFF
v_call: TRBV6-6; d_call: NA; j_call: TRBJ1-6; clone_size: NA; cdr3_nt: TGTGCCAGCAGTTACGCCCCTTCGTCACCCCTCCACTTT; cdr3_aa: CASSYAPSSPLHF
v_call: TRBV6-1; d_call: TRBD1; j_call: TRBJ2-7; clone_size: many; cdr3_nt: TGTGCCAGCAGTGCCTCGGACAGGGGGAGCTCCTACGAGCAGTACTTC; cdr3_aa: CASSASDRGSSYEQYF
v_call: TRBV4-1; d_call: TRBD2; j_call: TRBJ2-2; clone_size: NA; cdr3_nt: TGCGCCAGCAGCCAAACAACTAGCGGGAGGGCCGGCACCGGGGAGCTGTTTTTT; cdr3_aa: CASSQTTSGRAGTGELFF
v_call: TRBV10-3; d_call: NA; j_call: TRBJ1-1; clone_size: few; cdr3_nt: TGTGCCATCAGCCCCGGGGAGGCCACTGAAGCTTTCTTT; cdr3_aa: CAISPGEATEAFF
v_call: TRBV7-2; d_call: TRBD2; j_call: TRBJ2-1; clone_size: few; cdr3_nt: TGTGCCAGCAGCCAGACTAGCGGGAGGGCCTCCTACAATGAGCAGTTCTTC; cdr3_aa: CASSQTSGRASYNEQFF
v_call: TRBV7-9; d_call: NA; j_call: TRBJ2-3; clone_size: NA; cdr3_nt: TGTGCCAGCGCCCCTCCTAGCACAGATACGCAGTATTTT; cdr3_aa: CASAPPSTDTQYF
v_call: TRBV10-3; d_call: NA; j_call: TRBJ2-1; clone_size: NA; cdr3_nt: TGTGCCATCGGATGGGGGCCCAATGAGCAGTTCTTC; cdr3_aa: CAIGWGPNEQFF
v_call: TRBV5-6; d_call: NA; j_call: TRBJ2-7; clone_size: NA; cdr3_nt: TGTGCCAGCAGCTTCCGACTTTTGGAGCAGTACTTC; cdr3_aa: CASSFRLLEQYF
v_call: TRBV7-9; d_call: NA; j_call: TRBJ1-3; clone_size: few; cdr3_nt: TGTGCCAGCAGCCCCCCCGGGGGGGTTGGAAACACCATATATTTT; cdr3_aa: CASSPPGGVGNTIYF
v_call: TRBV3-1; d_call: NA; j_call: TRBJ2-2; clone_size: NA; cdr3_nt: TGTGCCAGCAGCGGCCGACTTGCAGGGTCCGGGGAGCTGTTTTTT; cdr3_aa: CASSGRLAGSGELFF
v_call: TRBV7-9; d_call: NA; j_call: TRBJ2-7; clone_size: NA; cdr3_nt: TGTGCCAGCAGCCAAAGGGTTGAGCAGTACTTC; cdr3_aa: CASSQRVEQYF